The 22 T cell receptor beta chains below were found in one sample sequenced in a study of CD8 T cells in Susac syndrome (dated by TCRdb to the late 2010s). Library preparation used the immunoSEQ multiplex PCR assay. RNA was extracted using the RNeasy kit, and roughly 0.5 to 1 microgram was reverse transcribed with random hexamers. The public reads were reanalyzed by TCRdb: fastp trimming at Q25, MiXCR alignment, in-frame beta chains only. Here each entry gathers all rows of one CDR3 protein and keeps the most common genes and DNA. Here the sample has a few hundred thousand distinct CDR3 sequences; about 95% occur a single time. 0.095% of the sample belongs to the ten largest clones. Specimen: CD4+ T cells from PBMCs. These receptors were obtained from a human donor with multiple sclerosis.

This chain links TRBV2 with TRBJ2-7; no clear D. Germline V gives CDR1 SNHLY, CDR2 FYNNEI. V lost 2 bases and J 2 bases, leaving 10 bases between the germline ends. The CDR3 extends over 14 amino acids. The CDR3, as DNA: TGTGCCAGCAGTGAATACAACGCAGCCTACGAGCAGTACTTC. Its translation: CASSEYNAAYEQYF.

V is TRBV4-2 and J is TRBJ2-7; TRBD1 is a possible D gene (6 bases). CDR3 length equals 15 residues. V lost 0 bases and J lost 5, with 14 bases in between. The germline CDR1 and CDR2 sequences are LGHNA and YNFKEQ. The CDR3 DNA reads TGTGCCAGCAGCCAAGAAAGGCGGACAGTCCACGAGCAGTACTTC. This codes for CASSQERRTVHEQYF.

The table lists this clonotype with a count of one. The J gene is TRBJ2-5, the V gene TRBV3-1; no firm D call. CDR1 and CDR2 from the germline V gene are LGHDT and YNNKEL (reference sequence). V gave up 1 base and J gave up 4 bases, with 7 bases separating them. This CDR3 comprises 13 residues. For the CDR3, the DNA is TGTGCCAGCAGCCAAGGGATAGGAGAGACCCAGTACTTC. Its protein is CASSQGIGETQYF.

V gene TRBV5-4 combines with J gene TRBJ2-1; D is undetermined. V dropped 5 bases and J dropped 0 bases, with 12 bases sitting between them. CDR3 length equals 15 residues. Per germline, CDR1 SGHNT and CDR2 YYREEE (reference sequence). The CDR3 loop is CASSVGPSSYNEQFF. CDR3 coding DNA: TGTGCCAGCAGTGTAGGTCCGAGCTCCTACAATGAGCAGTTCTTC.

This chain connects TRBV20-1 to TRBJ2-4, with a tentative D call TRBD2 (5 bases). Germline V gives CDR1 DFQATT, CDR2 SNEGSKA (reference sequence). The CDR3 extends over 13 amino acids. V was pared by 3 bases and J by 7 bases, with 13 bases between. The CDR3 DNA reads as TGCAGTGCTAGTGAGCTGGGAGTGAACATTCAGTACTTC. This sequence encodes CSASELGVNIQYF.

The chain employs TRBV6-1 and TRBJ1-1, with D unresolved. This CDR3 spans 14 amino acids. Germline CDR1 and CDR2: MNHNS and SASEGT. The V and J ends lost 2 bases and 5 bases respectively, with 12 bases between them. The CDR3 loop is CASSEKGRATEAFF. The CDR3 region has the DNA TGTGCCAGCAGTGAAAAGGGTCGCGCGACTGAAGCTTTCTTT.

The V gene is TRBV29-1, the J gene TRBJ2-1; D is uncertain. Germline CDR1 SQVTM, CDR2 ANQGSEA. V shed 5 bases and J shed 8 bases, with 16 bases lying between them. CDR3 length: 13 amino acids. The CDR3 DNA reads TGCAGCGTTCCAACACTACTCCAGGATGAGCAGTTCTTC. This sequence encodes CSVPTLLQDEQFF.

This chain connects TRBV20-1 to TRBJ1-1; D might be TRBD1 (5 bases). V was pared by 6 bases and J by 4 bases, with 12 bases between. CDR1 and CDR2 from the germline V gene are DFQATT and SNEGSKA (reference sequence). This CDR3 has 12 amino acids. The CDR3: CSAPGPGTEAFF. CDR3 bases: TGCAGTGCCCCGGGGCCCGGCACTGAAGCTTTCTTT.

This clonotype was recorded only once. The chain joins TRBV5-1 to TRBJ1-3; D is perhaps TRBD1 (5 bases). V was clipped by 4 bases and J by 0 bases, with 11 bases between them. The CDR3 extends over 15 amino acids. CDR1 is SGHRS, CDR2 YFSETQ, per germline. The CDR3: CASSPGTNSGNTIYF. The CDR3 DNA reads TGCGCCAGCAGCCCGGGGACTAACTCTGGAAACACCATATATTTT.

This chain joins TRBV29-1 and TRBJ2-1; 12 bases line up with TRBD2. CDR1 is SQVTM and CDR2 is ANQGSEA in the germline V gene. The CDR3 is 14 residues long. V shed 7 bases, J shed 7 bases, and the junction held 8 bases outside the gene matches. CDR3 residues: CSAALAGGPNEQFF. Here the CDR3 DNA reads TGCAGCGCCGCGCTAGCGGGAGGGCCGAATGAGCAGTTCTTC.

The rearrangement links TRBV11-2 to TRBJ2-7; D is perhaps TRBD2 (5 bases). CDR1 is SGHAT and CDR2 is FQNNGV in the germline V gene. The CDR3 consists of 14 residues. V was shortened by 0 bases and J by 2 bases, with 8 bases between the two germline ends. The CDR3 DNA reads TGTGCCAGCAGCTTAGAGCGGGTCCCCTACGAGCAGTACTTC. Translating gives CASSLERVPYEQYF.

The chain links TRBV3-1 to TRBJ2-7, with TRBD1 as a possible D gene (6 bases). CDR1 and CDR2 from the germline V gene are LGHDT and YNNKEL (reference sequence). V was shortened by 4 bases and J by 4 bases, with 17 bases between the two germline ends. This CDR3 comprises 15 residues. The CDR3 coding sequence is TGTGCCAGCAGCCCCACTCTACAGGGATCGTACGAGCAGTACTTC. It translates to CASSPTLQGSYEQYF.

The chain combines TRBV29-1 with TRBJ1-2; D perhaps matches TRBD1 (5 bases). CDR1 is SQVTM, CDR2 ANQGSEA, per germline. Trimming removed 1 base from V and 4 bases from J, with 10 bases in between. This CDR3 comprises 13 residues. CDR3 in amino acids: CSVEVSGTYGYTF. CDR3 sequence (DNA): TGCAGCGTTGAAGTTTCAGGGACCTATGGCTACACCTTC.

The rearrangement joins TRBV9 to TRBJ2-3; D gene uncertain. V was trimmed by 0 bases and J by 1 base, leaving 9 bases between them. The CDR3 is 15 amino acids. CDR1 is SGDLS, CDR2 YYNGEE, per germline. The CDR3 spells CASSVGVGRTDTQYF. The CDR3 DNA reads as TGTGCCAGCAGCGTAGGGGTGGGTCGCACAGATACGCAGTATTTT.

The DNA for the CDR3 is TGTGCCAGCTCAGGGGGAAAAGAGACCCAGTACTTC. The encoded protein is CASSGGKETQYF. The chain is built from TRBV18 and TRBJ2-5; TRBD1 or TRBD2 may be the D gene (5 bases each). The CDR3 runs 12 residues. Germline values: CDR1 KGHSH, CDR2 LQKENI. V was pared by 5 bases and J by 3 bases, with 7 bases between.

This clonotype was counted between two and nine times. This sequence joins TRBV7-9 and TRBJ1-5; tentative D call: TRBD1 (6 bases). Germline V gene data show CDR1 as SEHNR and CDR2 as FQNEAQ (reference sequence). The CDR3 sequence is 14 residues long. V was trimmed by 5 bases and J by 3 bases, leaving 11 bases between them. The CDR3 DNA sequence: TGTGCCAGCAGCCCCGGACAGTTCAATCAGCCCCAGCATTTT. Translation gives CASSPGQFNQPQHF.

This chain links TRBV11-2 with TRBJ2-1; 7 bases are shared with TRBD2. The CDR3 contains 12 residues. Losses at the gene ends were 0 bases for V and 15 bases for J; bases not matched to a gene: 5. Germline V CDR1 and CDR2: SGHAT, FQNNGV. DNA for the CDR3: TGTGCCAGCAGCTTAGATAGGACTAGATTGTTCTTC. It yields the protein CASSLDRTRLFF.

This chain uses TRBV2 with TRBJ1-6; D uncertain. Germline V gene sequence: CDR1 SNHLY, CDR2 FYNNEI. The CDR3 has 12 amino acids. The V gene lost 5 bases and the J gene lost 7 bases, with 6 bases spanning the gap. CDR3 region: CASSSPNSPLHF. CDR3 nucleotide sequence: TGTGCCAGCAGTTCCCCGAATTCACCCCTCCACTTT.

The gene calls are TRBV28 and TRBJ2-7; D tentatively fits TRBD1 or TRBD2 (5 bases each). This CDR3 is built from 14 residues. CDR1 and CDR2 from the germline V gene are MDHEN and SYDVKM. V was clipped by 5 bases and J by 2 bases, with 13 bases between them. The CDR3 sequence is CASSPGRMTYEQYF. The CDR3 DNA reads TGTGCCAGCAGTCCGGGACGGATGACCTACGAGCAGTACTTC.

The V and J genes are TRBV19 and TRBJ1-5; unclear D gene. Deletions cut 6 bases from V and 0 bases from J, with 21 bases between. This CDR3 is 18 amino acids long. Germline-derived CDR1 and CDR2 are LNHDA and SQIVND (reference sequence). CDR3 loop: CASSRTDPSVLSNQPQHF. The DNA for the CDR3 is TGTGCCAGTAGCCGGACGGATCCTTCAGTACTTAGCAATCAGCCCCAGCATTTT.

The chain links TRBV5-4 to TRBJ1-6; the D gene is possibly TRBD1 (5 bases). The CDR3 runs to 16 residues. Trimming took 4 bases from V and 10 from J, leaving 21 bases between them. Per the germline V gene, CDR1 is SGHNT and CDR2 is YYREEE (reference sequence). The CDR3 reads CASSQDTDSGRSPLHF. The CDR3 DNA sequence: TGTGCCAGCAGCCAGGACACCGACTCGGGGAGATCACCCCTCCACTTT.

J is TRBJ2-7 and V is TRBV29-1; 16 bases agree with TRBD2. Germline CDR1 reads SQVTM; CDR2 reads ANQGSEA. The CDR3 is 17 residues long. V lost 5 bases and J lost 1; bases outside the gene matches: 8. This CDR3 is CSVKPGLAGGPSYEQYF. CDR3 DNA sequence: TGCAGCGTTAAACCGGGACTAGCGGGAGGGCCATCCTACGAGCAGTACTTC.